This TCR beta chain was identified in a study of CD8 T cells in Susac syndrome. The multiple sclerosis controls were treatment-naive patients affected by stable or active relapsing-remitting disease. FACS enriched CD8+ TEMRA cells, while bulk CD8+ and CD4+ were negatively isolated. Reverse transcription of roughly 0.45 to 1 ug RNA used random hexamers. The method of amplification for TCR beta CDR3 was immunoSEQ multiplex PCR, covering 54 Vbeta and 13 Jbeta. TCRdb processed the immunoSEQ multiplex PCR reads anew with MiXCR; each CDR3 protein has one entry. The top ten clones hold around 0.14% of a sample with about 200,000 distinct CDR3 sequences, about 93% of them seen once. The length of the CDR3 is 15 residues. With 5 bases removed from V and 0 bases from J, the gap between germline ends came to 13 bases.

The V and J genes are TRBV12-3 or TRBV12-4 and TRBJ1-1; D is possibly TRBD1 (6 bases). The sample was CD8+ T cells from PBMCs. The TCR originated in a human donor with multiple sclerosis. CDR3 loop: CASSPWTVLNTEAFF. The CDR3 DNA reads TGTGCCAGCAGTCCTTGGACAGTCTTGAACACTGAAGCTTTCTTT.